Listed below are T cell receptor beta chains from one sample, sequenced in a study of blood T cell repertoires in COVID-19. Sequencing used immunoSEQ multiplex PCR; TCRdb keeps in-frame clones, though not all of them. The sample contains hundreds of thousands of clones, roughly 85% of which appear only once. The material sequenced was peripheral blood. Every receptor here comes from a man aged 50-59 years with active or convalescent COVID-19. CDR3s include the opening cysteine and the closing phenylalanine or tryptophan. A D gene is named only where the DNA matches it firmly.

NA | TRBJ1-4 | TRBV5-6 | CASSRDFGSEKLFF
NA | TRBJ1-2 | TRBV5-4 | CASSQQGYGYTF
NA | TRBJ2-2 | TRBV18 | CASSPLSGLNKELFF
NA | TRBJ1-1 | TRBV6-5 | CASRLTENTEAFF
TRBD1 | TRBJ2-1 | TRBV7-2 | CASSQTGTGEQFF
TRBD2 | TRBJ2-1 | TRBV5-6 | CASSPLLGTSGSGEQFF
NA | TRBJ2-2 | TRBV23-1 | CASPPPPGTTNTGELFF
NA | TRBJ1-5 | TRBV5-5 | CASSLVFRAQPDQPQHF
NA | TRBJ2-1 | TRBV11-2 | CASSLNGGFSYNEQFF
NA | TRBJ2-1 | TRBV30 | CAWRAADAGVSKKNNEQFF
TRBD1 | TRBJ1-1 | TRBV11-2 | CASSTGTGRMNTEAFF
NA | TRBJ1-2 | TRBV28 | CASRRDPENGYTF
TRBD2 | TRBJ2-5 | TRBV7-2 | CASTNRLAGGETQYF
TRBD1 | TRBJ1-1 | TRBV7-8 | CASSWDRVGTEAFF
NA | TRBJ1-5 | TRBV28 | CASSAGKHQPQHF
TRBD1 | TRBJ1-2 | TRBV29-1 | CSVEQGDFYGYTF
TRBD2 | TRBJ2-1 | TRBV18 | CASSPSGRVNEQFF
TRBD2 | TRBJ2-1 | TRBV5-1 | CASSLASGDNEQFF
TRBD1 | TRBJ1-1 | TRBV30 | CAWGQGSYTEAFF
NA | TRBJ1-3 | TRBV4-1 | CASSQVGSGNTIYF
NA | TRBJ2-7 | TRBV6-7 | CPPRGDYEQYF
NA | TRBJ1-2 | TRBV6-1 | CASSEYLDKRGYTF
NA | TRBJ1-5 | TRBV18 | CASSLTQPSGQPQHF
TRBD2 | TRBJ2-1 | TRBV5-6 | CASSPQQAGVGFF
NA | TRBJ2-3 | TRBV5-6 | CASSLGLGTDTQYF
NA | TRBJ2-7 | TRBV6-1 | CASEPRPRGYEQYF
TRBD2 | TRBJ2-1 | TRBV28 | CASSLAGGLNEQFF
TRBD1 | TRBJ2-3 | TRBV30 | CAWSVGQGRDTQYF
NA | TRBJ1-6 | TRBV18 | CASSPKPDSSYNSPLHF
TRBD1 | TRBJ1-2 | TRBV5-1 | CASSSLGPGQGNGYTF
TRBD1 | TRBJ1-5 | TRBV19 | CASSTRQGVGQPQHF
TRBD1 | TRBJ1-4 | TRBV24-1 | CASPKQGGGEKLFF
NA | TRBJ2-1 | TRBV2 | CASSGDSHYNEQFF
NA | TRBJ2-4 | TRBV29-1 | CSVIVPGKNIQYF
NA | TRBJ2-2 | TRBV7-3 | CASSSAEQGTGELFF
NA | TRBJ2-1 | TRBV7-9 | CASSLSRDEQFF
TRBD1 | TRBJ2-7 | TRBV7-8 | CASSLELRQGIYEQYF
NA | TRBJ2-1 | TRBV19 | CASSAGFSYNEQFF
TRBD2 | TRBJ2-1 | TRBV5-1 | CASSLVAAGGKYGSYNEQFF
TRBD1 | TRBJ2-6 | TRBV4-2 | CASSPAGGASGANVLTF
TRBD1 | TRBJ1-5 | TRBV6-2/TRBV6-3 | CASSANTGGNQPQHF
TRBD2 | TRBJ2-7 | TRBV28 | CASSPSGRNYEQYF
TRBD2 | TRBJ2-1 | TRBV9 | CASSVAGTSDEQFF
TRBD1 | TRBJ1-1 | TRBV6-6 | CASGGQGRATEAFF